These T cell receptor beta chains were read from a single sample in a study of somatic mutations in cytotoxic T cells in rheumatoid arthritis. Sequencing used immunoSEQ multiplex PCR; TCRdb keeps in-frame clones, though not all of them. Of tens of thousands of clones in the sample, around 75% were seen once. The sequenced sample was CD8+ T cells sorted from blood. These receptor sequences come from an adult with rheumatoid arthritis. Each CDR3 is given with its conserved first and last residue. Fields, in order: V gene, clone size, D gene, J gene, CDR3 protein, CDR3 DNA. The D gene is left open where the match is weak. Some rows mark clone size as missing; the rest say once, few, many or name a class of expanded clone.

TRBV7-9	once	TRBD2	TRBJ2-1	CASSGILAGGPRNEQFF	TGTGCCAGCAGCGGGATACTAGCGGGAGGGCCTCGTAACGAGCAGTTCTTC
TRBV30	.	TRBD2	TRBJ2-3	CAWSLLAGSTDTQYF	TGTGCCTGGAGTTTACTAGCGGGAAGCACAGATACGCAGTATTTT
TRBV4-3	.	.	TRBJ1-1	CASSQGVNTEAFF	TGCGCCAGCAGCCAAGGAGTGAACACTGAAGCTTTCTTT
TRBV5-1	.	TRBD2	TRBJ2-3	CASSSITSGDSTDTQYF	TGCGCCAGCAGCTCAATAACTAGCGGGGACAGCACAGATACGCAGTATTTT
TRBV4-3	.	.	TRBJ1-2	CASSQVASADYGYTF	TGCGCCAGCAGCCAAGTCGCCAGTGCGGATTATGGCTACACCTTC
TRBV6-6	.	.	TRBJ1-5	CASSWGGNQPQHF	TGTGCCAGCAGTTGGGGGGGCAATCAGCCCCAGCATTTT
TRBV27	.	TRBD1	TRBJ1-2	CASSPGQGRYGYTF	TGTGCCAGCAGTCCCGGACAGGGGAGATATGGCTACACCTTC
TRBV10-2	.	.	TRBJ1-1	CASSTRDLRSTEAFF	TGCGCCAGCAGCACGAGGGACCTGAGGAGCACTGAAGCTTTCTTT
TRBV13	.	TRBD2	TRBJ2-5	CASTLGTSGNQETQYF	TGTGCCAGCACCCTGGGGACTAGCGGGAACCAAGAGACCCAGTACTTC
TRBV27	.	.	TRBJ1-1	CASSFMGARAEAFF	TGTGCCAGCAGTTTTATGGGGGCACGCGCTGAAGCTTTCTTT
TRBV5-6	.	TRBD1	TRBJ2-5	CASRDRDSGETQYF	TGTGCCAGCAGGGACCGGGACAGCGGAGAGACCCAGTACTTC
TRBV6-5	.	TRBD1	TRBJ1-5	CASSPGTGGNQPQHF	TGTGCCAGCAGTCCCGGGACAGGGGGCAATCAGCCCCAGCATTTT
TRBV13	.	TRBD1	TRBJ2-7	CASSFGQGYEQYF	TGTGCCAGCAGTTTCGGACAGGGGTACGAGCAGTACTTC
TRBV15	few	.	TRBJ1-5	CATSSRVRVPNQPQHF	TGTGCCACCAGCAGCAGGGTTCGGGTACCAAATCAGCCCCAGCATTTT
TRBV27	.	.	TRBJ1-5	CASSLLGTNQPQHF	TGTGCCAGCAGTTTATTGGGCACTAATCAGCCCCAGCATTTT
TRBV6-6	few	.	TRBJ1-5	CASSYLTGGGNQPQHF	TGTGCCAGCAGTTACTTGACGGGGGGAGGCAATCAGCCCCAGCATTTT
TRBV2	.	TRBD1	TRBJ1-1	CASSEEDREMNTEAFF	TGTGCCAGCAGTGAAGAGGACAGGGAAATGAACACTGAAGCTTTCTTT
TRBV15	.	TRBD1	TRBJ1-2	CATSTRGGNYGYTF	TGTGCCACCAGCACCAGAGGGGGCAACTATGGCTACACCTTC
TRBV19	.	.	TRBJ2-2	CASSIGGTANTGELFF	TGTGCCAGTAGTATTGGGGGCACGGCGAACACCGGGGAGCTGTTTTTT
TRBV5-1	.	TRBD2	TRBJ2-7	CASRWTSGSRDEQYF	TGCGCCAGCAGATGGACTAGCGGGAGTAGAGACGAGCAGTACTTC
TRBV11-3	.	TRBD2	TRBJ2-3	CASSSGGYGDTQYF	TGTGCCAGCAGCTCGGGGGGTTACGGAGATACGCAGTATTTT
TRBV30	.	.	TRBJ2-2	CAWSPGNTGELFF	TGTGCCTGGAGTCCCGGGAACACCGGGGAGCTGTTTTTT
TRBV25-1	.	.	TRBJ2-6	CASSRWGRDGANVLTF	TGTGCCAGCAGTAGGTGGGGCAGGGATGGGGCCAACGTCCTGACTTTC
TRBV7-2	.	.	TRBJ1-4	CASSPLGGHNEKLFF	TGTGCCAGCAGCCCCTTGGGGGGTCATAATGAAAAACTGTTTTTT
TRBV27	.	.	TRBJ2-1	CASSPIGFSGYNEQFF	TGTGCCAGCAGTCCCATCGGATTTTCAGGGTACAATGAGCAGTTCTTC
TRBV2	once	.	TRBJ1-6	CASSVHDNSPLHF	TGTGCCAGCAGTGTTCACGATAATTCACCCCTCCACTTT